A selection of T cell receptor beta chains follows, all from one sample in a study of blood T cells in healthy people across ages. TCRdb re-analysed the 5' RACE reads in MiXCR, keeping a single row per CDR3 protein. This table has roughly 800,000 distinct CDR3 sequences, roughly 34% appearing once. Input material: blood. These receptors were obtained from a man between 18 and 29 years old in good health. Both conserved end residues are part of each CDR3.

TRBV7-3	TRBJ2-3	CASSTRKPGDDLADTQYF
TRBV5-1	TRBJ1-5	CASSLGTGGAGQPQHF
TRBV19	TRBJ2-3	CASTFIGGQGGTDTQYF
TRBV7-2	TRBJ1-2	CASRDGTANYGYTF
TRBV5-5	TRBJ2-1	CASSLVYREQFF
TRBV5-1	TRBJ2-1	CASSAGGPSSYNEQFF
TRBV2	TRBJ2-3	CASVLPGKQYF
TRBV12-3/TRBV12-4	TRBJ2-5	CASSLAQGETQYF
TRBV9	TRBJ1-5	CASSVDGKSNQPQHF
TRBV5-5	TRBJ2-5	CASNRPRDEQYF
TRBV13	-	CASSFSGGDYNEQYF
TRBV20-1	TRBJ2-5	CSARGLSDQETQYF
TRBV5-1	TRBJ2-5	CASSLALAAGRETQYF
TRBV7-2	TRBJ2-2	CASSSSLAGNTGELFF
TRBV21-1	TRBJ1-1	CASSKKHTGNTEAFF
TRBV27	TRBJ2-1	CASTFSQGAGNEQFF
TRBV10-3	TRBJ2-7	CAVSSGREADSYEQYF
TRBV19	TRBJ1-5	CASSPTGGFGQPQHF
TRBV12-3/TRBV12-4	TRBJ2-1	CATGSNEQFF
TRBV7-6	TRBJ2-2	CASSRRDRVTGELFF
TRBV15	TRBJ1-2	CATSLEGGYGYTF
TRBV6-2/TRBV6-3	TRBJ1-6	CSSTSGQSNSPLHF
TRBV20-1	TRBJ1-5	CSARVWTDNQPQHF
TRBV6-6	TRBJ2-1	CASSYNRNEQFF
TRBV9	TRBJ2-4	CAGSTGRELAKNIQYF
TRBV5-1	TRBJ2-3	CASSLAVGQSPDTQYF
TRBV4-3	TRBJ2-3	CASSHPGTSTDTQYF
TRBV20-1	TRBJ2-3	CSGFPLGDTDPGDTQYF
TRBV4-1	TRBJ1-6	CASSLGVSSPLHF
TRBV5-1	TRBJ2-1	CASSLAQGGEQFF
TRBV20-1	TRBJ1-5	CSASLGTGGGQPQHF
TRBV7-2	TRBJ1-4	CASSLVVLPANEKLFF
TRBV2	TRBJ2-5	CASSEVVEQYF
TRBV7-2	TRBJ2-1	CASSLDSGRSYNEQFF
TRBV12-3/TRBV12-4	TRBJ2-5	CASRGDIAGEQYF
TRBV29-1	TRBJ2-2	CSAGTGGDTGELFF
TRBV5-1	TRBJ2-1	CASSLAQGYNEQFF
TRBV2	TRBJ2-3	CASMGKGGTDTQYF
TRBV5-1	-	CASSFFADASFQETQYF
TRBV12-3/TRBV12-4	TRBJ1-5	CASRGQISNQPQHF
TRBV6-6	-	CASSYFRQYISYNEQYF
TRBV2	TRBJ1-1	CATGTGVTEAFF
TRBV27	TRBJ1-6	CASSFGPVGVEGSPLHF
TRBV5-1	TRBJ2-7	CASRINGQATYEQYF
TRBV7-9	TRBJ1-1	CASSLVSAGNTEAFF
TRBV10-3	TRBJ2-7	CASPNPYEQYF
TRBV23-1	TRBJ2-2	CASSQVNRPGTGELFF
TRBV12-3/TRBV12-4	TRBJ1-5	CASTPGGVYDQPQHF
TRBV3-1	TRBJ1-4	CASSQGFGGQGGTNEKLFF
TRBV11-2	TRBJ1-5	CASSYRTPIVQPQHF
TRBV4-2	TRBJ2-7	CASSQTGTGGQYF
TRBV11-2	TRBJ2-7	CASSVPLGRSSYEQYF
TRBV11-1	-	CASSLRAGGSLEQYF